This entry lists 20 T cell receptor beta chains sequenced from one sample in a study of technical replicates of blood from several donors. TCRdb keeps only in-frame clones here, not all; method: immunoSEQ multiplex PCR. The repertoire holds tens of thousands of clones, with approximately 95% as singletons. Sequencing was carried out using T cells isolated from PBMCs. These receptors were obtained from a human donor in good health.

V is TRBV27 and J is TRBJ1-4; the D gene is possibly TRBD1 (5 bases). Germline V gene data show CDR1 as MNHEY and CDR2 as SMNVEV (reference sequence). The CDR3 extends over 12 amino acids. V was cut by 9 bases and J by 8 bases, with 13 bases left in between. CDR3 coding DNA: TGTGCCAGTGGACAAAGGGGCGAAAAACTGTTTTTT. Protein product: CASGQRGEKLFF.

This sequence joins TRBV29-1 and TRBJ2-5; maybe TRBD2 (6 bases). Germline lookup yields CDR1 SQVTM and CDR2 ANQGSEA. CDR3 length equals 16 residues. V was trimmed by 2 bases and J by 3 bases, leaving 19 bases between them. CDR3 DNA sequence: TGCAGCGTTGAAAAATTCGGGGGAGAGGTGGAAGAGACCCAGTACTTC. As protein: CSVEKFGGEVEETQYF.

CDR3 sequence reads: CASSFVRTGELFF. For the CDR3, the DNA is TGTGCCAGCAGTTTTGTGAGGACCGGGGAGCTGTTTTTT. This chain links TRBV27 with TRBJ2-2; D gene unclear. CDR1 and CDR2 (germline): MNHEY, SMNVEV (reference sequence). CDR3 length: 13 residues. With 3 bases removed from V and 5 bases from J, the gap between germline ends came to 7 bases.

J is TRBJ1-4 and V is TRBV2, with D hard to call. Germline loops: CDR1 SNHLY, CDR2 FYNNEI. The CDR3 runs to 14 residues. V shed 7 bases and J shed 0 bases, with 9 bases lying between them. The CDR3 bases are TGTGCCAGCACTCTGGGCCCAACTAATGAAAAACTGTTTTTT. Protein sequence: CASTLGPTNEKLFF.

V and J are TRBV11-2 and TRBJ2-5, with 7 bases identical to TRBD2. V lost 3 bases to trimming and J lost 7 bases; unmatched junction nucleotides: 11. CDR1 is SGHAT, CDR2 FQNNGV, per germline. The CDR3 is 15 amino acids. The CDR3 DNA reads TGTGCCAGCAGCTTCTCCGGGGAGTGGGAGGGGACCCAGTACTTC. It translates to CASSFSGEWEGTQYF. The full variable domain, its missing parts supplied by reference TRBV11-2 and TRBJ2-5, is EAGVAQSPRYKIIEKRQSVAFWCNPISGHATLYWYQQILGQGPKLLIQFQNNGVVDDSQLPKDRFSAERLKGVDSTLKIQPAKLEDSAVYLCASSFSGEWEGTQYFGPGTRLLVL.

The chain combines TRBV10-3 with TRBJ2-7; 7 bases are shared with TRBD2. V trimming: 0 bases; J trimming: 6 bases; junction bases outside the gene matches: 5. The CDR3 runs to 14 residues. Germline V CDR1 and CDR2: ENHRY, SYGVKD. As DNA, the CDR3 is TGTGCCATCAGTGAGTCGGGCGGGAGCCGCGAGCAGTACTTC. It is translated as CAISESGGSREQYF.

The rearrangement joins TRBV28 to TRBJ2-3, with D possibly matching TRBD2 (6 bases). Germline V lookup: CDR1 MDHEN, CDR2 SYDVKM. CDR3 length: 18 amino acids. V gave up 6 bases and J gave up 0 bases, with 22 bases separating them. CDR3 residues: CASSYPIISGSSTDTQYF. CDR3 in DNA: TGTGCCAGCAGCTATCCTATAATTAGCGGCTCTAGCACAGATACGCAGTATTTT.

The V and J genes are TRBV18 and TRBJ2-7, with 12 bases identical to TRBD1. With 4 bases clipped from V and 5 bases from J, the junction kept 6 bases outside the gene matches. This CDR3 has 15 residues. Germline lookup yields CDR1 KGHSH and CDR2 LQKENI. In DNA, the CDR3 is TGTGCCAGCTCACTTACGGGACAGGGGGCCAACGAGCAGTACTTC. Its protein is CASSLTGQGANEQYF. Looking up the rest from reference TRBV18 and TRBJ2-7 gives the full variable domain: NAGVMQNPRHLVRRRGQEARLRCSPMKGHSHVYWYRQLPEEGLKFMVYLQKENIIDESGMPKERFSAEFPKEGPSILRIQQVVRGDSAAYFCASSLTGQGANEQYFGPGTRLTVT.

This clone was counted a few times. J is TRBJ1-1 and V is TRBV18, with 9 bases lining up with TRBD1. The CDR3 is made up of 14 amino acids. CDR1 and CDR2 from the germline V gene are KGHSH and LQKENI. J gave up 1 base and V 6 bases, and 3 bases lay outside the gene matches. CDR3 region: CASSRQGENTEAFF. CDR3 nucleotide sequence: TGTGCCAGCTCCCGACAGGGGGAGAACACTGAAGCTTTCTTT.

The chain combines TRBV6-5 with TRBJ2-1; 7 positions match TRBD1. Trimming took 4 bases from V and 8 from J; bases not matched to a gene: 8. CDR1 MNHEY and CDR2 SVGAGI come from the germline V gene. The CDR3 is made up of 14 amino acids. CDR3 nucleotide sequence: TGTGCCAGCAGTTCTACGGACAGGAGTGATGAGCAGTTCTTC. It yields the protein CASSSTDRSDEQFF.

The V call is TRBV19, the J call TRBJ1-2, with TRBD1 as a possible D gene (5 bases). Trimming took off 5 bases at V and 6 bases at J, with 13 bases between the two ends. CDR3 size: 13 residues. Germline values: CDR1 LNHDA, CDR2 SQIVND (reference sequence). CDR3 sequence: CASSSWTPHGYTF. The DNA of the CDR3 is TGTGCCAGTAGTTCCTGGACACCCCATGGCTACACCTTC. Full variable domain (rest looked up from reference TRBV19 and TRBJ1-2): DGGITQSPKYLFRKEGQNVTLSCEQNLNHDAMYWYRQDPGQGLRLIYYSQIVNDFQKGDIAEGYSVSREKKESFPLTVTSAQKNPTAFYLCASSSWTPHGYTFGSGTRLTVV.

The rearrangement links TRBV7-9 to TRBJ2-1, with 8 nucleotides matching TRBD1. The CDR3 covers 16 residues. Unmatched junction bases numbered 7, after V lost 1 base and J lost 5 bases. The germline gives CDR1 SEHNR, CDR2 FQNEAQ (reference sequence). CDR3 sequence reads: CASSLDLDRVHNEQFF. The CDR3 nucleotides read TGTGCCAGCAGCTTAGATCTGGACAGGGTTCACAATGAGCAGTTCTTC.

On this clone itself: This CDR3 is also generated by other DNA sequences in the sample. This chain links TRBV27 with TRBJ2-7; 7 nucleotides agree with TRBD1. Trimming took 3 bases from V and 4 from J; bases not matched to a gene: 3. The V gene's germline CDR1 is MNHEY and CDR2 SMNVEV (reference sequence). This CDR3 is built from 13 residues. This CDR3 is CASSLGRGYEQYF. CDR3 DNA: TGTGCCAGCAGTTTGGGCAGGGGGTACGAGCAGTACTTC.

The V and J genes are TRBV6-1 and TRBJ1-4; D not resolved. The CDR3 extends over 16 amino acids. Germline V gene sequence: CDR1 MNHNS, CDR2 SASEGT. V lost 2 bases to trimming and J lost 0 bases, with 10 bases between them. In DNA, the CDR3 is TGTGCCAGCAGTGAAAAGGGAGTTACAACTAATGAAAAACTGTTTTTT. It is translated as CASSEKGVTTNEKLFF.

The V gene is TRBV5-5, the J gene TRBJ1-2; D is unclear. Germline values: CDR1 SGHKS, CDR2 YYEKEE (reference sequence). The CDR3 runs 12 residues. V lost 2 bases, J lost 5 bases, and 7 bases lay in between. CDR3 sequence (DNA): TGTGCCAGCAGCTTCACGGGGTATGGCTACACCTTC. Translating it yields CASSFTGYGYTF.

The chain uses TRBV7-2 and TRBJ2-7; 7 bases line up with TRBD2. The CDR3 length is 13 residues. The V and J ends lost 5 bases and 4 bases, in that order; junction bases with no gene match: 5. CDR1 is SGHTA, CDR2 FQGNSA, per germline. In nucleotides, the CDR3 is TGTGCCAGCAGCCCGGGGACTAAATACGAGCAGTACTTC. It is translated as CASSPGTKYEQYF.

The genes are TRBV19 and TRBJ1-5; D not certain. CDR3 length equals 13 residues. V shed 4 bases and J shed 9 bases, with 13 bases lying between them. Germline V gene sequence: CDR1 LNHDA, CDR2 SQIVND (reference sequence). This CDR3 is CASSNVGSRPQHF. The CDR3 DNA sequence: TGTGCCAGTAGTAATGTGGGCAGCCGGCCCCAGCATTTT.

The chain links TRBV19 to TRBJ2-2; no definite D call. This CDR3 is built from 16 residues. Germline V gene lookup returns CDR1 LNHDA and CDR2 SQIVND (reference sequence). Trimming took off 2 bases at V and 0 bases at J, with 10 bases between the two ends. As DNA, the CDR3 is TGTGCCAGTAGTATATTGGCCATTACGAACACCGGGGAGCTGTTTTTT. It specifies CASSILAITNTGELFF.

V and J are TRBV19 and TRBJ1-2; D possibly corresponds to TRBD1 (6 bases). The CDR3 is 12 amino acids. Germline CDR1 and CDR2: LNHDA and SQIVND (reference sequence). Between the trimmed V and J ends, which lost 7 bases and 4 bases, there was a span of 10 bases. The CDR3 DNA reads TGTGCCAGTAAACAGGGTTTCTATGGCTACACCTTC. Translating it yields CASKQGFYGYTF.

The chain uses TRBV28 and TRBJ1-2; maybe TRBD1 (6 bases). The CDR3 totals 13 residues. Germline loops: CDR1 MDHEN, CDR2 SYDVKM. Trimming shortened V by 6 bases and J by 8 bases, and 16 bases separated the two germline ends. CDR3 in DNA: TGTGCCAGCAGGGAAACAGGGTTAGGGGGCTACACCTTC. This translates into CASRETGLGGYTF.